This TCR beta chain is drawn from a study of blood T cell repertoires in COVID-19. TCRdb's copy holds only in-frame clones and misses some; the assay was immunoSEQ multiplex PCR. The repertoire holds around 140,000 clones, with 85% to 90% as singletons. The CDR3 contains 16 residues. The J segment lost 0 bases and the V segment lost 3 bases, leaving 5 bases of the junction unmatched. The germline V gene has CDR1 KGHSH and CDR2 LQKENI. The sample comprised peripheral blood. V is TRBV18 and J is TRBJ2-3, with 8 bases that match TRBD1. The sequence derives from a man in his sixties with active or convalescent COVID-19. CDR3: CASSPDRGYSTDTQYF. CDR3 in DNA: TGTGCCAGCTCACCCGACAGGGGATATAGCACAGATACGCAGTATTTT.